Below are 9 T cell receptor beta chains sequenced from a single sample in a study of Graves' ophthalmopathy and Graves' hyperthyroidism. Scientists amplified the TCR beta CDR3 regions from RNA transcripts. HTBI-primed RT-PCR formed the first round, and a multiplex PCR formed the second. Via MiXCR, TCRdb re-called the multiplex PCR reads, giving one row per CDR3 protein. This repertoire shows about half a million distinct CDR3 sequences, 13% to 15% found once; its top ten account for about 10%. Sequenced material: blood. These receptors were collected from a woman aged 25 to 45 with Graves' ophthalmopathy.

This clonotype was seen many times. The chain carries TRBV2 and TRBJ2-1, with 9 bases fitting TRBD2. V dropped 10 bases and J dropped 5; count of bases not matched to a gene: 9. Per the germline V gene, CDR1 is SNHLY and CDR2 is FYNNEI. The length of the CDR3 is 14 residues. The CDR3 sequence is CATGNSGGDNEQFF. DNA of the CDR3: TGTGCCACTGGTAATAGCGGGGGAGACAATGAGCAGTTCTTC.

This clonotype appeared many times. V usage is TRBV20-1 and J usage is TRBJ2-5; perhaps TRBD2 as D (6 bases). The germline V gene encodes CDR1 DFQATT and CDR2 SNEGSKA (reference sequence). This CDR3 has 16 residues. V was pared by 3 bases and J by 6 bases, with 23 bases between. CDR3 nucleotide sequence: TGCAGTGCTAGTGGGTCTAGCGCTGAATCGCGCAAGACCCAGTACTTC. This codes for CSASGSSAESRKTQYF.

At least ten counts were recorded for this clonotype. The rearrangement uses TRBV12-3 or TRBV12-4 and TRBJ2-5, with D possibly called TRBD1 or TRBD2 (5 bases each). Trimming shortened V by 3 bases and J by 5 bases, and 16 bases separated the two germline ends. This CDR3 comprises 15 residues. The CDR3 region is CASSFTQGVGETQYF. The CDR3 DNA sequence: TGTGCCAGCAGTTTCACCCAGGGAGTGGGGGAGACCCAGTACTTC.

In this sample, this clonotype turned up many times. One junction end does not reproduce the germline sequence, and a read error may be involved. The rearrangement joins TRBV19 to TRBJ2-7; D may be TRBD1 (6 bases). CDR1 LNHDA and CDR2 SQIVND come from the germline V gene (reference sequence). The CDR3 extends over 13 amino acids. CDR3 bases: TGTGCCAGCGCAGGGGACGCTGCCTACGGGCAGTACTTC. This gives the protein CASAGDAAYGQYF.

This clonotype was counted many times. The chain combines TRBV29-1 with TRBJ1-1; a possible D gene is TRBD1 (6 bases). V dropped 0 bases and J dropped 7 bases, with 12 bases sitting between them. Germline loops: CDR1 SQVTM, CDR2 ANQGSEA. The CDR3 consists of 13 residues. The CDR3 loop is CSVEEGRGGEAFF. CDR3 sequence (DNA): TGCAGCGTTGAAGAGGGGAGGGGGGGTGAAGCTTTCTTT.

This clonotype was picked up many times. The chain carries TRBV19 and TRBJ2-7, with TRBD1 matching over 10 bases. With 6 bases clipped from V and 3 bases from J, the junction kept 5 bases outside the gene matches. The length of the CDR3 is 14 residues. Germline values: CDR1 LNHDA, CDR2 SQIVND (reference sequence). The CDR3: CASSEGQGDYEQYF. As DNA, the CDR3 is TGTGCCAGTAGCGAAGGACAGGGGGACTACGAGCAGTACTTC. The whole variable domain, remainder taken from reference TRBV19 and TRBJ2-7, is DGGITQSPKYLFRKEGQNVTLSCEQNLNHDAMYWYRQDPGQGLRLIYYSQIVNDFQKGDIAEGYSVSREKKESFPLTVTSAQKNPTAFYLCASSEGQGDYEQYFGPGTRLTVT.

This sequence joins TRBV4-2 and TRBJ1-1; weak D call: TRBD1 (6 bases). This CDR3 is built from 12 residues. CDR1 is LGHNA and CDR2 is YNFKEQ in the germline V gene. The V gene lost 4 bases and the J gene lost 11 bases, with 14 bases spanning the gap. CDR3 in amino acids: CASSLMGARAFF. The DNA of the CDR3 is TGTGCCAGCAGCCTTATGGGGGCTCGGGCTTTCTTT.

In its sample, this clonotype was seen many times. The CDR3 region has the DNA TGTGCCACCAGTGACGGGAGAACTAATTCACCCCTCCACTTT. Amino acids: CATSDGRTNSPLHF. This sequence joins TRBV24-1 and TRBJ1-6; D remains unclear. V was shortened by 4 bases and J by 6 bases, with 9 bases between the two germline ends. From germline, CDR1 is KGHDR and CDR2 SFDVKD. The CDR3 covers 14 residues.

This clonotype was counted only a few times. This sequence may be a read error, since a much larger clone differs from it by one base. DNA of the CDR3: TGTGCCTGGAGCGAAGGGATAGGGGCGGCCGGGGAGCTGTTTTTT. It specifies CAWSEGIGAAGELFF. The V call is TRBV30, the J call TRBJ2-2, with D possibly matching TRBD1 (5 bases). The V end was cut by 3 bases, the J end by 6 bases, with 17 bases between. The CDR3 is 15 amino acids. Per the germline V gene, CDR1 is GTSNPN and CDR2 is SVGIG (reference sequence).